These 8 T cell receptor beta chains were all obtained from the same sample, sequenced in a study of blood T cell repertoires in COVID-19. The table came from immunoSEQ multiplex PCR; TCRdb's copy has only in-frame clones and leaves some out. In the table there are 150,000 or so clones, about 85% of which are singletons. Sequencing was performed on peripheral blood. These TCRs come from a middle-aged woman with active or convalescent COVID-19.

J is TRBJ2-2 and V is TRBV7-2; a weak D match, TRBD2 (5 bases). V was clipped by 0 bases and J by 7 bases, with 9 bases between them. Per germline, CDR1 SGHTA and CDR2 FQGNSA. This CDR3 region has 14 residues. The CDR3 is CASSLAPRGGELFF. The CDR3 DNA follows: TGTGCCAGCAGCTTAGCGCCCCGGGGCGGGGAGCTGTTTTTT.

The chain links TRBV30 to TRBJ1-4; a weak D match, TRBD1 (6 bases). Germline CDR1 reads GTSNPN; CDR2 reads SVGIG (reference sequence). The CDR3 is made up of 13 amino acids. Trimming stripped 2 bases from V and 8 bases from J, with 12 bases between. The CDR3: CAWSTGMQEKLFF. The CDR3 DNA reads as TGTGCCTGGAGTACAGGGATGCAGGAAAAACTGTTTTTT.

The chain is built from TRBV6-5 and TRBJ1-1; D is perhaps TRBD1 (5 bases). From germline, CDR1 is MNHEY and CDR2 SVGAGI. Trimming pared 6 bases from V and 3 bases from J, leaving 14 bases between. CDR3 length equals 14 residues. The chain's CDR3 is CASRGSGEHTEAFF. In nucleotides, the CDR3 is TGTGCCAGCAGGGGCTCGGGGGAGCACACTGAAGCTTTCTTT.

CDR3 nucleotide sequence: TGTGCCAGCACCCGGGGAGGACTGAGCACAGATACGCAGTATTTT. As protein: CASTRGGLSTDTQYF. J is TRBJ2-3 and V is TRBV5-4; the D gene is possibly TRBD2 (6 bases). The CDR3 length is 15 residues. Germline loops: CDR1 SGHNT, CDR2 YYREEE (reference sequence). Trimming shortened V by 6 bases and J by 0 bases, and 14 bases separated the two germline ends.

This clone showed up just once. V usage is TRBV28 and J usage is TRBJ2-3, with D perhaps TRBD2 (5 bases). Germline assignment: CDR1 MDHEN and CDR2 SYDVKM. The CDR3 contains 13 residues. V was clipped by 9 bases and J by 0 bases, with 10 bases between them. In DNA, the CDR3 is TGTGCCAGTAGAGGGTCTAGCACAGATACGCAGTATTTT. It encodes CASRGSSTDTQYF.

The genes are TRBV19 and TRBJ2-7; TRBD1 is a possible D gene (5 bases). The V end was cut by 9 bases, the J end by 0 bases, with 21 bases between. The CDR3 is 16 amino acids. Germline assignment: CDR1 LNHDA and CDR2 SQIVND (reference sequence). The CDR3 here is CARSHSRDSLSYEQYF. The DNA for the CDR3 is TGTGCCAGGAGCCACTCCCGAGACAGCCTCTCCTACGAGCAGTACTTC.

CDR3 loop: CASRRDRNTEAFF. The CDR3 region has the DNA TGTGCCAGCAGGAGGGATCGCAACACTGAAGCTTTCTTT. The chain links TRBV2 to TRBJ1-1; D gene ambiguous. The CDR3 contains 13 residues. Germline V gene sequence: CDR1 SNHLY, CDR2 FYNNEI. V dropped 6 bases and J dropped 2 bases, with 10 bases sitting between them.

The rearrangement joins TRBV19 to TRBJ1-2; 10 nucleotides match TRBD1. CDR1 and CDR2 from the germline V gene are LNHDA and SQIVND (reference sequence). V gave up 5 bases and J gave up 4 bases; unmatched junction bases: 7. The CDR3 is made up of 15 amino acids. CDR3 region: CASSVTGGGPYGYTF. In nucleotides, the CDR3 is TGTGCCAGTAGTGTGACAGGGGGCGGACCCTATGGCTACACCTTC.